This T cell receptor (beta chain) came from a study of T-cell memory formation after mild COVID-19. Overall study results and limits: There was a balanced CD4/CD8 profile in clones contracting day 15 to 85, and later expanders leaned CD4+. Researchers report contracting CD4+ clones mostly in CM and EM, with CD8+ clones in EMRA.

The length of the CDR3 is 15 residues. The V gene lost 2 bases and the J gene lost 4 bases, with 14 bases spanning the gap. The germline CDR1 and CDR2 sequences are SGHTA and FQGNSA. TCR alpha and TCR beta cDNA libraries carrying sample barcodes and UMIs were produced by 5'RACE using constant-segment primers. MiXCR, run by TCRdb on the 5' RACE reads, gives a single entry per CDR3 protein. The repertoire holds 200,000 to 300,000 distinct CDR3 sequences, roughly a sixth seen once, with around 21% in the top ten. This clonotype was picked up a small number of times. Its antigen is unknown. The chain employs TRBV7-2 and TRBJ1-2, with D perhaps TRBD1 (5 bases). This clonotype originated in a man aged 18 to 30 who had mild COVID-19 (a few samples of this study predate the infection). Cell type and time point are not known. The material sequenced was PBMCs or a T cell subset sorted from them (not recorded which). The CDR3 spells CASSLTGRPLYGYTF. CDR3 DNA sequence: TGTGCCAGCAGCTTAACGGGACGGCCTCTCTATGGCTACACCTTC.